The 30 T cell receptor beta chains reported below all come from one sample, sequenced in a study of tumor-infiltrating lymphocytes in localized non-small cell lung cancer. TCRdb's table, derived via immunoSEQ multiplex PCR, lists solely in-frame clones and lacks some. The sample lists roughly 8,400 clones, 70% to 85% occurring once. The sample consisted of lung tumor tissue. These receptors all come from a human donor with non-small cell lung cancer.

The chain employs TRBV29-1 and TRBJ1-2; TRBD1 matches at 8 bases. The CDR3 has 11 residues. Germline CDR1 reads SQVTM; CDR2 reads ANQGSEA. Trimming took 4 bases from V and 10 from J; bases not matched to a gene: 5. CDR3 loop: CSVAQGGDYTF. The CDR3 nucleotides are TGCAGCGTTGCACAGGGGGGGGACTACACCTTC.

The rearrangement links TRBV7-2 to TRBJ2-3, with 10 bases that match TRBD1. Germline assignment: CDR1 SGHTA and CDR2 FQGNSA. With V trimmed by 0 bases and J by 6 bases, 6 bases remained unmatched. CDR3 length: 16 residues. The CDR3 nucleotides are TGTGCCAGCAGCTTAGCGGATAGGACAGGGGGGGATACGCAGTATTTT. This gives the protein CASSLADRTGGDTQYF.

This clone showed up just once. The chain joins TRBV5-5 to TRBJ2-6; D gene uncertain. The V gene lost 1 base and the J gene lost 1 base, with 6 bases spanning the gap. The germline V gene has CDR1 SGHKS and CDR2 YYEKEE (reference sequence). The CDR3 is 15 residues long. CDR3 amino acids: CASSLWGSGANVLTF. The DNA for the CDR3 is TGTGCCAGCAGCTTGTGGGGATCTGGGGCCAACGTCCTGACTTTC.

V gene TRBV4-3 combines with J gene TRBJ1-2; the D gene is possibly TRBD1 (6 bases). Trimming cost V 5 bases and J 8 bases, with 21 bases left between them. Germline V lookup: CDR1 LGHNA, CDR2 YSLEER. CDR3 length: 15 residues. The CDR3 here is CASSGSRGLRVGYTF. The CDR3, as DNA: TGCGCCAGCAGCGGGTCCAGGGGTCTGCGCGTAGGCTACACCTTC.

This clone has a single count. The J gene is TRBJ2-2, the V gene TRBV10-3, with D hard to call. V was trimmed by 7 bases and J by 6 bases, leaving 12 bases between them. Germline CDR1 is ENHRY and CDR2 is SYGVKD. This CDR3 is 13 amino acids long. The CDR3 DNA reads as TGTGCCATCACAGCTAGTCTCTCCGGGGAGCTGTTTTTT. This gives the protein CAITASLSGELFF.

V gene TRBV5-5 combines with J gene TRBJ2-7; TRBD1 might be the D (7 bases). The CDR3 runs to 14 residues. Germline CDR1 is SGHKS and CDR2 is YYEKEE (reference sequence). The V end was cut by 4 bases, the J end by 5 bases, with 16 bases between. The CDR3 region is CASSRGTVRDEQYF. CDR3 sequence (DNA): TGTGCCAGCAGCCGCGGGACAGTGCGGGACGAGCAGTACTTC.

This clone came up a few times. The chain carries TRBV4-1 and TRBJ2-2; 11 positions agree with TRBD2. The J segment lost 4 bases and the V segment lost 1 base, leaving 5 bases of the junction unmatched. CDR1 and CDR2 (germline): MGHRA, YSYEKL. The CDR3 spans 17 residues. The CDR3: CASSQALAGGLTGELFF. CDR3 DNA sequence: TGCGCCAGCAGCCAAGCCCTAGCGGGAGGCCTCACCGGGGAGCTGTTTTTT.

This clone was counted only a few times. The chain links TRBV4-3 to TRBJ2-2, with TRBD2 identical over 13 bases. The germline CDR1 and CDR2 sequences are LGHNA and YSLEER. The CDR3 is made up of 17 amino acids. The junction had 9 bases not matched to a gene; V was cut back by 1 base and J by 10 bases. CDR3 DNA sequence: TGCGCCAGCAGCCAAGGTTTCAGGACTAGCGGGAGTGAGGAGCTGTTTTTT. This codes for CASSQGFRTSGSEELFF.

This clone was counted once. The J gene is TRBJ1-1, the V gene TRBV7-9, with D unresolved. This CDR3 has 14 residues. Germline V CDR1 and CDR2: SEHNR, FQNEAQ (reference sequence). V was clipped by 2 bases and J by 1 base, with 8 bases between them. The chain's CDR3 is CASSLRASNTEAFF. CDR3 in DNA: TGTGCCAGCAGCTTACGGGCCTCGAACACTGAAGCTTTCTTT.

CDR3 nucleotides: TGTGCCAGCAGGCCGGGACAGGGGGGAGCAAAGCCCCAGCATTTT. It encodes CASRPGQGGAKPQHF. The chain has TRBV28 and TRBJ1-5; 11 bases align to TRBD1. This CDR3 is built from 15 residues. Germline V gene lookup returns CDR1 MDHEN and CDR2 SYDVKM. V trimming: 6 bases; J trimming: 8 bases; junction bases outside the gene matches: 9.

The CDR3 nucleotides are TGTGCCAGCAGCCAAGTCAGAGTCCTCGGCGGAAACACCATATATTTT. Amino acids: CASSQVRVLGGNTIYF. The V and J genes are TRBV14 and TRBJ1-3; no firm D call. With 1 base removed from V and 4 bases from J, the gap between germline ends came to 14 bases. The CDR3 is made up of 16 amino acids. Germline lookup yields CDR1 SGHDN and CDR2 FVKESK.

This rearrangement joins TRBV5-6 to TRBJ2-7, with D possibly being TRBD1 or TRBD2 (5 bases each). The CDR3 covers 13 residues. Germline lookup yields CDR1 SGHDT and CDR2 YYEEEE. V dropped 1 base and J dropped 2 bases, with 7 bases sitting between them. CDR3 nucleotide sequence: TGTGCCAGCAGCTTGAGGGACGCCTACGAGCAGTACTTC. This gives the protein CASSLRDAYEQYF.

By sample share, this clone is large. The rearrangement uses TRBV19 and TRBJ1-2; 8 bases match TRBD1. Trimming removed 5 bases from V and 4 bases from J; junction bases left unmatched: 9. CDR1 is LNHDA and CDR2 is SQIVND in the germline V gene (reference sequence). The CDR3 runs to 15 residues. The CDR3 sequence is CASSLSGQGGYGYTF. The CDR3, as DNA: TGTGCCAGTAGTCTCTCCGGACAGGGCGGCTATGGCTACACCTTC.

This chain links TRBV7-3 with TRBJ1-2; TRBD1 might be the D (6 bases). V lost 5 bases to trimming and J lost 4 bases, with 14 bases between them. The CDR3 runs to 14 residues. CDR1 is SGHTA and CDR2 is FQGTGA in the germline V gene. The CDR3 region is CASSPVGGLYGYTF. The CDR3 region has the DNA TGTGCCAGCAGCCCCGTCGGGGGGCTCTATGGCTACACCTTC. The variable domain in full, completed from reference TRBV7-3 and TRBJ1-2, reads GAGVSQTPSNKVTEKGKYVELRCDPISGHTALYWYRQSLGQGPEFLIYFQGTGAADDSGLPNDRFFAVRPEGSVSTLKIQRTERGDSAVYLCASSPVGGLYGYTFGSGTRLTVV.

The chain has TRBV7-2 and TRBJ1-1; D is perhaps TRBD1 (5 bases). The germline V and J ends were trimmed by 5 bases and 4 bases, with 14 bases remaining between them. The CDR3 is 14 amino acids. The germline gives CDR1 SGHTA, CDR2 FQGNSA. The CDR3 DNA sequence: TGTGCCAGCAGCCGGGGACTATGGGGCACTGAAGCTTTCTTT. It translates to CASSRGLWGTEAFF.

This sequence joins TRBV5-5 and TRBJ1-6, with D unclear. Germline V CDR1 and CDR2: SGHKS, YYEKEE (reference sequence). Trimming removed 5 bases at V and 12 bases at J, with 3 bases between. The CDR3 totals 9 residues. The CDR3: CASSLPLHF. CDR3 DNA sequence: TGTGCCAGCAGTTTACCCCTCCACTTT. Combining the CDR3 with reference TRBV5-5 and TRBJ1-6 gives the whole variable domain DAGVTQSPTHLIKTRGQQVTLRCSPISGHKSVSWYQQVLGQGPQFIFQYYEKEERGRGNFPDRFSARQFPNYSSELNVNALLLGDSALYLCASSLPLHFGNGTRLTVT.

The rearrangement links TRBV10-2 to TRBJ2-5, with D perhaps TRBD2 (6 bases). The CDR3 extends over 15 amino acids. The V and J ends lost 8 bases and 4 bases respectively, with 20 bases between them. The germline gives CDR1 WSHSY, CDR2 SAAADI. This chain's CDR3 is CASSRGPNGGETQYF. The DNA of the CDR3 is TGCGCCAGCTCAAGAGGACCAAACGGGGGAGAGACCCAGTACTTC.

The J gene is TRBJ2-3, the V gene TRBV19, with 11 bases matching TRBD2. The CDR3 totals 18 residues. CDR1 LNHDA and CDR2 SQIVND come from the germline V gene (reference sequence). J lost 2 bases, V lost 7 bases, and 14 bases had no gene match. The CDR3 spells CASNPGGGTSGPTDTQYF. CDR3 nucleotide sequence: TGTGCCAGTAATCCCGGTGGGGGGACTAGCGGTCCCACAGATACGCAGTATTTT.

This sequence joins TRBV29-1 and TRBJ2-7; TRBD1 aligns across 7 bases. V shed 4 bases, J shed 4 bases, and the junction held 16 bases outside the gene matches. The CDR3 covers 16 residues. Germline V gene sequence: CDR1 SQVTM, CDR2 ANQGSEA. The DNA for the CDR3 is TGCAGCGTTGCAATCCCTTGGACAGGTATAGTATACGAGCAGTACTTC. It codes for CSVAIPWTGIVYEQYF.

The chain employs TRBV29-1 and TRBJ2-7; perhaps TRBD2 as D (6 bases). Germline V gene lookup returns CDR1 SQVTM and CDR2 ANQGSEA. V was trimmed by 6 bases and J by 7 bases, leaving 22 bases between them. The CDR3 contains 14 residues. The CDR3 region has the DNA TGCAGCGTATTGCTCCAACTAGGGGACTTAGAGCAGTACTTC. It encodes CSVLLQLGDLEQYF.

The J gene is TRBJ1-5, the V gene TRBV30; TRBD1 agrees at 12 bases. V was pared by 2 bases and J by 5 bases, with 10 bases of the junction left unmatched. Per the germline V gene, CDR1 is GTSNPN and CDR2 is SVGIG (reference sequence). This CDR3 has 17 amino acids. This CDR3 reads CAWSPGTGGQGHQPQHF. In nucleotides, the CDR3 is TGTGCCTGGAGTCCCGGGACAGGGGGCCAGGGCCATCAGCCCCAGCATTTT.

The chain links TRBV10-1 to TRBJ1-2; no definite D call. Trimming removed 7 bases at V and 2 bases at J, with 11 bases between. Germline lookup yields CDR1 WNHNN and CDR2 SYGVQD (reference sequence). The CDR3 spans 13 residues. This CDR3 reads CASKSTENYGYTF. CDR3 nucleotides: TGCGCCAGCAAAAGCACAGAAAACTATGGCTACACCTTC.

The CDR3 sequence: CASSQPAGLGADTQYF. Written as DNA, the CDR3 is TGTGCCAGCAGCCAACCAGCGGGCCTGGGGGCAGATACGCAGTATTTT. This sequence joins TRBV7-2 and TRBJ2-3; the D gene is possibly TRBD2 (6 bases). Germline assignment: CDR1 SGHTA and CDR2 FQGNSA. The CDR3 loop spans 16 amino acids. V lost 5 bases to trimming and J lost 4 bases, with 19 bases between them.

The genes are TRBV10-1 and TRBJ2-7; a weak D match, TRBD1 (5 bases). Germline assignment: CDR1 WNHNN and CDR2 SYGVQD (reference sequence). V lost 10 bases, J lost 2 bases, and 33 bases lay in between. The CDR3 runs to 19 residues. The CDR3 DNA follows: TGCGCCACCGGACGGTGGGAAACAGGACCTTTTTATCTACCCTACGAGCAGTACTTC. This encodes CATGRWETGPFYLPYEQYF.

The V call is TRBV7-9, the J call TRBJ1-1; D might be TRBD1 (6 bases). Germline CDR1 reads SEHNR; CDR2 reads FQNEAQ (reference sequence). The CDR3 spans 15 residues. Trimming pared 2 bases from V and 2 bases from J, leaving 12 bases between. The DNA of the CDR3 is TGTGCCAGCAGCTTACCCGGGACACCCAACACTGAAGCTTTCTTT. Its protein product is CASSLPGTPNTEAFF.

The rearrangement links TRBV19 to TRBJ2-7, with TRBD1 as a possible D gene (7 bases). Trimming left V 5 bases short and J 3 bases short, with 20 bases between. This CDR3 has 16 residues. Germline V gives CDR1 LNHDA, CDR2 SQIVND (reference sequence). The CDR3 sequence: CASSRDSGPGGYEQYF. In nucleotides, the CDR3 is TGTGCCAGTAGTCGGGACAGCGGACCCGGGGGCTACGAGCAGTACTTC.

The chain uses TRBV5-1 and TRBJ2-5; 7 nucleotides line up with TRBD1. Losses at the gene ends were 1 base for V and 3 bases for J; bases not matched to a gene: 3. Germline CDR1 reads SGHRS; CDR2 reads YFSETQ. This CDR3 is 14 amino acids long. CDR3 bases: TGCGCCAGCAGCTTGACCGGGACAGAAGAGACCCAGTACTTC. This encodes CASSLTGTEETQYF.

The J gene is TRBJ1-2, the V gene TRBV5-1; maybe TRBD1 (6 bases). From germline, CDR1 is SGHRS and CDR2 YFSETQ. V was clipped by 2 bases and J by 2 bases, with 7 bases between them. CDR3 length: 13 residues. The CDR3 protein is CASSLGGNYGYTF. The CDR3 coding sequence is TGCGCCAGCAGCTTAGGGGGGAACTATGGCTACACCTTC.

The rearrangement links TRBV7-8 to TRBJ2-7; the D gene is possibly TRBD1 (5 bases). V was pared by 9 bases and J by 5 bases, with 17 bases between. The CDR3 loop spans 13 amino acids. Germline values: CDR1 SGHVS, CDR2 FQNEAQ. The CDR3 region is CASVLGQGNEQYF. The CDR3 nucleotides read TGTGCCAGTGTCCTGGGGCAGGGAAACGAGCAGTACTTC. The variable domain in full, with the rest retrieved from reference TRBV7-8 and TRBJ2-7, is GAGVSQSPRYKVAKRGQDVALRCDPISGHVSLFWYQQALGQGPEFLTYFQNEAQLDKSGLPSDRFFAERPEGSVSTLKIQRTQQEDSAVYLCASVLGQGNEQYFGPGTRLTVT.

The rearrangement links TRBV28 to TRBJ2-6; no reliable D call. Germline V gene data show CDR1 as MDHEN and CDR2 as SYDVKM. This CDR3 comprises 13 residues. Trimming cost V 7 bases and J 2 bases, with 6 bases left between them. CDR3 sequence (DNA): TGTGCCAGCAATTCCCCTGGGGCCAACGTCCTGACTTTC. Translated, it gives CASNSPGANVLTF. Together with reference TRBV28 and TRBJ2-6, the CDR3 gives the full variable domain: DVKVTQSSRYLVKRTGEKVFLECVQDMDHENMFWYRQDPGLGLRLIYFSYDVKMKEKGDIPEGYSVSREKKERFSLILESASTNQTSMYLCASNSPGANVLTFGAGSRLTVL.